This T cell receptor beta chain came from a study of cytotoxic CD8 clonotypes in ibrutinib-treated CLL. Study context: The subjects consisted of roughly twelve relapsed/refractory and about 14 treatment-naive individuals, with around 17 IGHV unmutated. Partial response was seen in roughly 24 patients and complete response in 2; after median roughly 66 months, around 15 stayed remitted, some twelve progressed.

The protocol was immunoSEQ multiplex PCR, while the TCRdb copy is restricted to in-frame clones and leaves out a portion. The data show about 330,000 clones, 60% to 80% seen once. Looked up from germline, CDR1 is SGHTA and CDR2 is FQGTGA. The CDR3 runs to 13 residues. V was pared by 5 bases and J by 5 bases, with 2 bases of the junction left unmatched. Overall study results and limits: At the start, clonality exceeded age-matched healthy donors and followed circulating CD8+ T-cell counts. Clonality rose at ibrutinib response and fell back toward baseline at progression.

About this clone itself: Its antigen is undetermined.

V and J are TRBV7-3 and TRBJ2-2; 7 positions agree with TRBD2. Here the sequenced sample was PBMCs, taken after 36 months of ibrutinib treatment. This receptor was obtained from a human donor with chronic lymphocytic leukemia. The CDR3 DNA is TGTGCCAGCAGCCGGCGGGGGACCGGGGAGCTGTTTTTT. Translated, it gives CASSRRGTGELFF.